This TCR beta chain was observed in a study of neurological immune-mediated disorders. TCRdb ran MiXCR on the 5' RACE reads and lists one entry per CDR3 protein. This sample carries more than 45,000 distinct CDR3 sequences, more than 3% of them seen once, and the ten largest clones take approximately 1.6%. This clonotype has a count of ten or more. Germline trimming cut 5 bases from V and 0 bases from J; bases unmatched to any gene: 2. Germline CDR1 and CDR2: SEHNR and FQNEAQ (reference sequence). The CDR3 is 15 amino acids. Sequencing input: PBMCs. The clonotype originates from a man aged 25 to 40 with multiple sclerosis. The gene calls are TRBV7-9 and TRBJ2-2, with TRBD1 identical over 8 bases. CDR3 bases: TGTGCCAGCAGCCCAGGGGGCGCGAACACCGGGGAGCTGTTTTTT. Protein product: CASSPGGANTGELFF.